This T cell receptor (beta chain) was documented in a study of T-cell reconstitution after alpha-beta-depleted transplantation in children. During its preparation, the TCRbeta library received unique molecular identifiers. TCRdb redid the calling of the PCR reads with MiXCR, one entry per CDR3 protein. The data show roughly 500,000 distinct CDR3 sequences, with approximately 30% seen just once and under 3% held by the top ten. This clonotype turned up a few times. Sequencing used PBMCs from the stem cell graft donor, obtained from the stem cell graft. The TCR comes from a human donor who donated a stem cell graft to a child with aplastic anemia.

This CDR3 reads CASSHHGIQGLGETQYF. In nucleotides, the CDR3 is TGTGCCAGCAGTCACCACGGGATTCAGGGTTTGGGGGAGACCCAGTACTTC. The chain employs TRBV6-5 and TRBJ2-5; either TRBD1 or TRBD2 may supply D (5 bases each). The CDR3 totals 17 residues. The germline V gene encodes CDR1 MNHEY and CDR2 SVGAGI. Trimming pared 5 bases from V and 5 bases from J, leaving 24 bases between.